This record covers a single T cell receptor (beta chain). Its antigen is undetermined. Each CDR3 protein gets one entry after TCRdb re-called the 5' RACE reads with MiXCR. The sample yields 230,000 or so distinct CDR3 sequences, 18% seen once. Germline V gives CDR1 SGHVS, CDR2 FQNEAQ. The CDR3 contains 14 residues. V lost 1 base, J lost 4 bases, and 9 bases lay in between. The sample comes from a study of CD8 T cells in ankylosing spondylitis. Overall study findings and caveats: What seemed typical of ankylosing spondylitis blood was a TCR beta motif built from roughly 8 highly homologous variants. In the blood and synovial fluid of reactive arthritis, some motif variants had been previously reported.

This clonotype was obtained from a male donor with ankylosing spondylitis or in good health (not recorded which). The sequenced material came from blood, either unsorted or a sorted T cell fraction (not recorded which). The chain couples TRBV7-8 to TRBJ2-3, with D possibly TRBD2 on 6 matching bases. Here the CDR3 reads CASSLGGGPDTQYF. CDR3 bases: TGTGCCAGCAGCTTAGGCGGAGGGCCAGATACGCAGTATTTT.